Below, 15 T cell receptor beta chains from the same sample are listed, as sequenced in a study of T cell responses to AZD1222 COVID-19 vaccine. Here immunoSEQ multiplex PCR was the method, and the copy in TCRdb shows in-frame clones only, minus some. This sample carries about 86,000 clones, around 80% of them seen once, and the ten largest clones take roughly 20%. The sample was peripheral blood, taken on day 0 of AZD1222 vaccination. These receptor sequences come from an adult in good health.

Only one count was recorded for this clone. V usage is TRBV5-6 and J usage is TRBJ2-2; D perhaps matches TRBD2 (6 bases). CDR3 length: 15 residues. Germline V lookup: CDR1 SGHDT, CDR2 YYEEEE. The V end lost 4 bases, the J end lost 2 bases, and 12 bases lay between the germline ends. The CDR3 DNA follows: TGTGCCAGCAGCAACCGGGACTTCAACACCGGGGAGCTGTTTTTT. It is translated as CASSNRDFNTGELFF.

The genes are TRBV29-1 and TRBJ2-3; perhaps TRBD2 as D (5 bases). Germline assignment: CDR1 SQVTM and CDR2 ANQGSEA. The V end lost 1 base, the J end lost 6 bases, and 14 bases lay between the germline ends. The CDR3 is 14 residues long. The CDR3 loop reads CSVEAGRAVDTQYF. The CDR3 bases are TGCAGCGTTGAAGCCGGACGAGCGGTTGATACGCAGTATTTT.

This clone was seen only a few times. The chain is built from TRBV29-1 and TRBJ1-1; D gene ambiguous. Germline values: CDR1 SQVTM, CDR2 ANQGSEA. This CDR3 region has 14 residues. Trimming left V 0 bases short and J 0 bases short, with 8 bases between. CDR3 protein: CSVEDRFLNTEAFF. CDR3 nucleotide sequence: TGCAGCGTTGAAGACAGATTTTTGAACACTGAAGCTTTCTTT.

V gene TRBV5-1 combines with J gene TRBJ2-6; D is uncertain. Trimming removed 1 base from V and 4 bases from J, with 6 bases in between. The germline V gene encodes CDR1 SGHRS and CDR2 YFSETQ. The CDR3 totals 14 residues. CDR3: CASSLYGGANVLTF. CDR3 nucleotide sequence: TGCGCCAGCAGCTTGTATGGAGGGGCCAACGTCCTGACTTTC. The whole variable domain, filled in from reference TRBV5-1 and TRBJ2-6, reads KAGVTQTPRYLIKTRGQQVTLSCSPISGHRSVSWYQQTPGQGLQFLFEYFSETQRNKGNFPGRFSGRQFSNSRSEMNVSTLELGDSALYLCASSLYGGANVLTFGAGSRLTVL.

This clone was observed at least ten times. J is TRBJ2-7 and V is TRBV2; D is perhaps TRBD1 (5 bases). The CDR3 has 12 residues. V lost 7 bases and J lost 6, with 13 bases in between. CDR1 and CDR2 (germline): SNHLY, FYNNEI. CDR3 amino acids: CASTLVRVEQYF. CDR3 nucleotides: TGTGCCAGCACTCTAGTCAGGGTCGAGCAGTACTTC.

This chain uses TRBV27 with TRBJ1-3; 7 nucleotides line up with TRBD1. Looked up from germline, CDR1 is MNHEY and CDR2 is SMNVEV (reference sequence). Trimming cost V 3 bases and J 0 bases; bases outside gene matches: 2. CDR3 length: 15 residues. The CDR3 DNA reads as TGTGCCAGCAGTTTCAACAGGGGCTCTGGAAACACCATATATTTT. Residues: CASSFNRGSGNTIYF.

The chain carries TRBV6-5 and TRBJ2-3; a weak D match, TRBD2 (5 bases). V shed 7 bases and J shed 6 bases, with 11 bases lying between them. Per germline, CDR1 MNHEY and CDR2 SVGAGI. The CDR3 totals 12 residues. DNA of the CDR3: TGTGCCAGCATAGGGAGTTCGGATACGCAGTATTTT. Its translation is CASIGSSDTQYF.

This clone was counted a single time. The genes are TRBV3-1 (or the pseudogene TRBV3-2) and TRBJ1-2, with 7 bases lining up with TRBD1. Trimming removed 4 bases from V and 4 bases from J; junction bases left unmatched: 6. CDR3 length equals 14 residues. Germline CDR1 reads LGHDT; CDR2 reads YNNKEL (reference sequence). In nucleotides, the CDR3 is TGTGCCAGCAGCCCACGACAGGGCCCCTATGGCTACACCTTC. As protein: CASSPRQGPYGYTF.

The CDR3 DNA is TGCGCCAGCAGTGCTAGTCCTAGCGGGAGAATGGTATCAGAGACCCAGTACTTC. This codes for CASSASPSGRMVSETQYF. This rearrangement joins TRBV10-2 to TRBJ2-5; TRBD2 agrees at 10 bases. CDR1 and CDR2 (germline): WSHSY, SAAADI. The CDR3 runs 18 residues. The J segment lost 4 bases and the V segment lost 4 bases, leaving 15 bases of the junction unmatched.

The chain couples TRBV18 to TRBJ1-3; D ambiguous. V was trimmed by 7 bases and J by 2 bases, leaving 9 bases between them. The CDR3 loop spans 13 amino acids. Looked up from germline, CDR1 is KGHSH and CDR2 is LQKENI. CDR3: CASFQATGNTIYF. The CDR3 nucleotides are TGTGCCAGCTTTCAAGCTACTGGAAACACCATATATTTT. Complete variable domain (other parts from reference TRBV18 and TRBJ1-3): NAGVMQNPRHLVRRRGQEARLRCSPMKGHSHVYWYRQLPEEGLKFMVYLQKENIIDESGMPKERFSAEFPKEGPSILRIQQVVRGDSAAYFCASFQATGNTIYFGEGSWLTVV.

J is TRBJ2-7 and V is TRBV5-1, with 10 bases fitting TRBD1. V gave up 6 bases and J gave up 1 base; unmatched junction bases: 7. The V gene's germline CDR1 is SGHRS and CDR2 YFSETQ. The CDR3 sequence is 15 residues long. CDR3 sequence: CASKRQGASSYEQYF. In nucleotides, the CDR3 is TGCGCCAGCAAAAGACAGGGGGCCTCTTCCTACGAGCAGTACTTC.

In its sample, this clone was seen a few times. This chain uses TRBV6-1 with TRBJ2-5; D not certain. CDR1 is MNHNS, CDR2 SASEGT, per germline. The CDR3 length is 19 residues. Trimming left V 2 bases short and J 2 bases short, with 24 bases between. CDR3 loop: CASSEIGMWLILGQETQYF. The CDR3 nucleotides are TGTGCCAGCAGTGAAATAGGGATGTGGCTTATCCTGGGACAAGAGACCCAGTACTTC.

The CDR3 sequence is CASSLVGGVSGNTIYF. CDR3 nucleotide sequence: TGTGCCAGCAGCTTGGTAGGGGGAGTCTCTGGAAACACCATATATTTT. This rearrangement joins TRBV5-6 to TRBJ1-3, with a possible D match to TRBD1 (6 bases). The V and J ends lost 0 bases and 0 bases respectively, with 10 bases between them. This CDR3 contains 16 residues. Germline loops: CDR1 SGHDT, CDR2 YYEEEE.

This chain joins TRBV25-1 and TRBJ2-2; no clear D. CDR1 is MGHDK, CDR2 SYGVNS, per germline. V lost 5 bases, J lost 7 bases, and 11 bases lay in between. The CDR3 is 13 amino acids. The CDR3 region has the DNA TGTGCCAGCAGTACCACAGTACGCGGGGAGCTGTTTTTT. The encoded protein is CASSTTVRGELFF.

The chain is built from TRBV3-1 (or the pseudogene TRBV3-2) and TRBJ1-2; D uncertain. This CDR3 spans 13 amino acids. V lost 0 bases and J 3 bases, leaving 5 bases between the germline ends. Germline CDR1 LGHDT, CDR2 YNNKEL (reference sequence). In DNA, the CDR3 is TGTGCCAGCAGCCAAGATACTGACTATGGCTACACCTTC. It yields the protein CASSQDTDYGYTF.